This is a list of T cell receptor beta chains from one sample in a study of blood T cell repertoires in COVID-19. Only in-frame clones appear in the TCRdb table, and some are missing; sequencing was by immunoSEQ multiplex PCR. The data hold around 470,000 clones, with 85% to 90% observed a single time. Sequenced input: peripheral blood. These receptors all come from a man in his late teens or twenties with COVID-19, enrolled during active disease. CDR3s include the opening cysteine and the closing phenylalanine or tryptophan. A D gene is named only where the DNA matches it firmly. The size field is filled for only some rows; it gives once, few, many or a size class.

clone size	D gene	V gene	J gene	CDR3 DNA	CDR3 protein
.	TRBD2	TRBV7-9	TRBJ2-5	TGTGCCAGCAGCTTAGCGGCGAAAGCGGGGGTAAAAGAGACCCAGTACTTC	CASSLAAKAGVKETQYF
.	.	TRBV6-5	TRBJ1-1	TGTGCCAGCGTCGGGACTCTAAAGACTGAAGCTTTCTTT	CASVGTLKTEAFF
.	.	TRBV2	TRBJ2-2	TGTGCCAGCCTGGCAGGCCCGAACACCGGGGAGCTGTTTTTT	CASLAGPNTGELFF
.	.	TRBV5-4	TRBJ1-1	TGTGCCAGCAGCTTGGCCGACACTGAAGCTTTCTTT	CASSLADTEAFF
once	TRBD1	TRBV5-1	TRBJ2-1	TGCGCCAGCAGCTCCGGGACAGGGAGCAATGAGCAGTTCTTC	CASSSGTGSNEQFF
.	.	TRBV14	TRBJ1-2	TGTGCCAGCAGCCAAGTAAGGGGCGGCTATGGCTACACCTTC	CASSQVRGGYGYTF
.	.	TRBV18	TRBJ2-1	TGTGCCAGCTCCAATCACCCTTACCCCTATGGTGAGCAGTTCTTC	CASSNHPYPYGEQFF
.	.	TRBV5-4	TRBJ1-5	TGTGCCAGCAGCTTGGAAGCTAATCAGCCCCAGCATTTT	CASSLEANQPQHF
.	.	TRBV9	TRBJ2-2	TGTGCCAGCAGCGCCGAATCGAGGGGGATCGGGGAGCTGTTTTTT	CASSAESRGIGELFF
few	.	TRBV7-3	TRBJ2-7	TGTGCCAGCAGCTTAAAGTTCGGGGACGAGCAGTACTTC	CASSLKFGDEQYF
.	TRBD2	TRBV6-5	TRBJ2-3	TGTGCCAGCAGTTACTCCGGGCGGGGGGAATTAAATACGCAGTATTTT	CASSYSGRGELNTQYF
.	TRBD1	TRBV3-1/TRBV3-2	TRBJ2-3	TGTGCCAGCAGGGCCGGGACAGGGTTTGGAGATACGCAGTATTTT	CASRAGTGFGDTQYF
.	TRBD2	TRBV7-6	TRBJ2-5	TGTGCCAGCAGCCCCCCGGGGACTACTAGCGGGGAGACCCAGTACTTC	CASSPPGTTSGETQYF
.	.	TRBV6-4	TRBJ2-2	TGTGCCAGCAGTGACTCGGAGGTGACCGGGGAGCTGTTTTTT	CASSDSEVTGELFF
.	TRBD2	TRBV7-9	TRBJ2-1	TGTGCCAGCAGCTTAGGACTAGCGGAGTTGAATGAGCAGTTCTTC	CASSLGLAELNEQFF
.	TRBD2	TRBV5-1	TRBJ2-1	TGCGCCAGCAGCTGGGGCCGACTAGCGGCGCGCCCTAGCTCCTACAATGAGCAGTTCTTC	CASSWGRLAARPSSYNEQFF
.	.	TRBV3-1/TRBV3-2	TRBJ2-2	TGTGCCAGCAGCCAAGATATAGTGAACACCGGGGAGCTGTTTTTT	CASSQDIVNTGELFF
.	.	TRBV6-5	TRBJ1-2	TGTGCCAGCAGTTTGGGTCGGGGGATTAACTATGGCTACACCTTC	CASSLGRGINYGYTF
.	TRBD2	TRBV5-1	TRBJ2-2	TGCGCCAGCAGCTACGGACTAGCGGGAGATGCCGGGGAGCTGTTTTTT	CASSYGLAGDAGELFF
.	TRBD2	TRBV28	TRBJ2-2	TGTGCCAGCAGTTTAGGGACTAGCGGGAGGACCGGGGAGCTGTTTTTT	CASSLGTSGRTGELFF
.	.	TRBV9	TRBJ2-1	TGTGCCAGCAGCGTAGCCGGAGATTTGAATGAGCAGTTCTTC	CASSVAGDLNEQFF
.	TRBD2	TRBV7-6	TRBJ2-3	TGTGCCAGCAGCTCCTTGGGGGGGGGCACAGATACGCAGTATTTT	CASSSLGGGTDTQYF